This T cell receptor beta chain was sequenced in a study of cytomegalovirus exposure and HLA in healthy donors. Overall study results and limits: Previously analyzed data showed that most TCR beta V segments were productive at a frequency of about 87% or about 30%. A reported reduction in N-insertions relative to the approximately 600-donor mean was seen in an Asian-associated ancestry cluster in a later analysis.

A multiplex PCR was run with 60 Vbeta primers and 13 Jbeta primers. Clones were read by immunoSEQ multiplex PCR, and TCRdb kept only the in-frame ones, dropping some. This sample has about 190,000 clones; 70% to 75% occur once, and the top ten carry about 4.8%. About this clone itself: The antigen is undetermined.

The CDR3 length is 16 residues. Trimming removed 0 bases at V and 2 bases at J, with 11 bases between. The sample taken for sequencing was PBMCs. V and J are TRBV6-7 and TRBJ2-1, with a tentative D call TRBD1 (6 bases). TRBV6-7 is an ORF for which the function is uncertain. The receptor comes from a man under 40 in good health and CMV-seropositive. Here the CDR3 reads CASSYSAGVTYNEQFF. The CDR3 DNA reads TGTGCCAGCAGTTACTCGGCAGGGGTTACCTACAATGAGCAGTTCTTC.